The 17 T cell receptor beta chains below come from one sample, sequenced in a study of early T cells in non-severe SARS-CoV-2 infection. Via MiXCR, TCRdb re-called the 5' RACE reads, giving one row per CDR3 protein. Found here are 45,000 to 65,000 distinct CDR3 sequences, roughly 12% of them singletons; the top ten hold about 2.4%. The starting material was whole blood, obtained at baseline. Receptor source: an adult who was a healthcare worker with PCR-confirmed SARS-CoV-2 infection or an uninfected control (not recorded which).

The chain carries TRBV7-9 and TRBJ1-4, with 10 positions matching TRBD1. J lost 2 bases, V lost 5 bases, and 8 bases had no gene match. In germline, CDR1 is SEHNR, CDR2 FQNEAQ (reference sequence). CDR3 size: 17 residues. The CDR3 reads CASSAGDRGATNEKLFF. CDR3 coding DNA: TGTGCCAGCAGCGCTGGGGACAGGGGCGCTACTAATGAAAAACTGTTTTTT.

The V call is TRBV6-5, the J call TRBJ2-3; D may be TRBD2 (7 bases). CDR1 is MNHEY and CDR2 is SVGAGI in the germline V gene. V lost 0 bases and J lost 5, with 12 bases in between. The CDR3 totals 15 residues. The CDR3 nucleotides are TGTGCCAGCAGTTACTCAACGGGGGGCATAGATACGCAGTATTTT. Its translation: CASSYSTGGIDTQYF.

The chain has TRBV4-1 and TRBJ2-6; 9 positions match TRBD1. Germline V gene sequence: CDR1 MGHRA, CDR2 YSYEKL. This CDR3 region has 17 residues. Trimming removed 4 bases from V and 0 bases from J; junction bases left unmatched: 4. CDR3 sequence reads: CASSPTGGTSGANVLTF. CDR3 in DNA: TGCGCCAGCAGCCCGACAGGGGGAACCTCTGGGGCCAACGTCCTGACTTTC.

This clonotype was observed a handful of times. The chain employs TRBV7-2 and TRBJ2-7, with 11 bases aligning to TRBD1. CDR1 and CDR2 from the germline V gene are SGHTA and FQGNSA. The V segment lost 5 bases and the J segment 3 bases; nucleotides outside the gene matches: 6. The CDR3 has 15 residues. CDR3 region: CASSKGTGGNYEQYF. Written as DNA, the CDR3 is TGTGCCAGCAGCAAGGGGACAGGGGGGAACTACGAGCAGTACTTC.

The chain recombines TRBV7-8 with TRBJ1-1, with D possibly TRBD1 on 5 matching bases. The CDR3 consists of 14 residues. The V end lost 1 base, the J end lost 2 bases, and 8 bases lay between the germline ends. CDR1 and CDR2 from the germline V gene are SGHVS and FQNEAQ. The CDR3 DNA reads TGTGCCAGCAGCTTAGGTGACAGTAACACTGAAGCTTTCTTT. Its protein is CASSLGDSNTEAFF.

The sample holds many counts of this clonotype. The V call is TRBV2, the J call TRBJ2-1, with D hard to call. CDR1 SNHLY and CDR2 FYNNEI come from the germline V gene. V was shortened by 4 bases and J by 0 bases, with 7 bases between the two germline ends. The CDR3 extends over 14 amino acids. This chain's CDR3 is CASSGTSSYNEQFF. As DNA, the CDR3 is TGTGCCAGCAGTGGGACGAGCTCCTACAATGAGCAGTTCTTC.

The genes are TRBV9 and TRBJ1-1; D ambiguous. The length of the CDR3 is 14 residues. The ends were cut back, 4 bases at V and 1 base at J, with 11 bases in the middle. The V gene's germline CDR1 is SGDLS and CDR2 YYNGEE. CDR3: CASSPTSGNTEAFF. In nucleotides, the CDR3 is TGTGCCAGCAGCCCCACGTCGGGGAACACTGAAGCTTTCTTT. The variable domain in full, with the rest retrieved from reference TRBV9 and TRBJ1-1, is DSGVTQTPKHLITATGQRVTLRCSPRSGDLSVYWYQQSLDQGLQFLIQYYNGEERAKGNILERFSAQQFPDLHSELNLSSLELGDSALYFCASSPTSGNTEAFFGQGTRLTVV.

In its sample, this clonotype was seen a few times. The chain is built from TRBV4-2 and TRBJ2-3, with D possibly TRBD1 on 6 matching bases. Germline V gene lookup returns CDR1 LGHNA and CDR2 YNFKEQ. Trimming stripped 5 bases from V and 14 bases from J, with 8 bases between. The CDR3 spans 9 residues. The CDR3 DNA sequence: TGTGCCAGCAGCGGGGACACGTATTTT. Residues: CASSGDTYF.

This clonotype appeared many times. The chain joins TRBV5-1 to TRBJ2-1; D assignment may be TRBD1 or TRBD2 (6 bases each). Germline V gene sequence: CDR1 SGHRS, CDR2 YFSETQ. Trimming left V 5 bases short and J 10 bases short, with 22 bases between. The CDR3 contains 15 residues. This CDR3 reads CASRPLGAQGREQFF. The CDR3 coding sequence is TGCGCCAGCAGGCCGCTAGGGGCCCAGGGGAGGGAGCAGTTCTTC. The entire variable domain, with the rest obtained from reference TRBV5-1 and TRBJ2-1, is as follows: KAGVTQTPRYLIKTRGQQVTLSCSPISGHRSVSWYQQTPGQGLQFLFEYFSETQRNKGNFPGRFSGRQFSNSRSEMNVSTLELGDSALYLCASRPLGAQGREQFFGPGTRLTVL.

The sample holds many counts of this clonotype. This chain connects TRBV7-9 to TRBJ2-5; no reliable D call. V lost 1 base, J lost 5 bases, and 5 bases lay in between. The CDR3 consists of 12 residues. CDR1 and CDR2 (germline): SEHNR, FQNEAQ (reference sequence). The CDR3 bases are TGTGCCAGCAGCTTAGTTTGGGAGACCCAGTACTTC. It yields the protein CASSLVWETQYF.

This clonotype has a handful of counts. The chain carries TRBV7-2 and TRBJ2-3; the D is unclear. CDR1 and CDR2 (germline): SGHTA, FQGNSA. The V and J ends lost 5 bases and 0 bases respectively, with 9 bases between them. The CDR3 is 14 residues long. This CDR3 reads CASSKIPSTDTQYF. CDR3 nucleotide sequence: TGTGCCAGCAGCAAAATACCTAGCACAGATACGCAGTATTTT.

The chain joins TRBV29-1 to TRBJ2-2; 7 nucleotides line up with TRBD1. Germline values: CDR1 SQVTM, CDR2 ANQGSEA. V lost 2 bases and J lost 9; bases outside the gene matches: 6. The CDR3 covers 13 residues. CDR3 loop: CSVERQGTRELFF. CDR3 in DNA: TGCAGCGTTGAACGACAGGGAACTAGGGAGCTGTTTTTT.

The gene calls are TRBV12-3 or TRBV12-4 and TRBJ2-3; D is perhaps TRBD1 (6 bases). The CDR3 is 14 amino acids. Between the trimmed V and J ends, which lost 3 bases and 5 bases, there was a span of 12 bases. CDR3: CASSFPGARDTQYF. The CDR3 DNA follows: TGTGCCAGCAGTTTTCCAGGGGCCAGAGATACGCAGTATTTT.

This clonotype was seen only a few times. V and J are TRBV29-1 and TRBJ2-1, with D perhaps matching TRBD2 (5 bases). The CDR3 has 16 residues. The V gene's germline CDR1 is SQVTM and CDR2 ANQGSEA. V was cut by 3 bases and J by 3 bases, with 18 bases left in between. The CDR3 nucleotides read TGCAGCGTTGAGGCTGTACTAGGAAGGGACTACAATGAGCAGTTCTTC. As protein: CSVEAVLGRDYNEQFF.

The table lists this clonotype with a few counts. The gene calls are TRBV7-2 and TRBJ1-2; possibly TRBD1 for D (6 bases). This CDR3 is 15 amino acids long. Trimming removed 6 bases at V and 1 base at J, with 15 bases between. Germline CDR1 is SGHTA and CDR2 is FQGNSA. CDR3 sequence reads: CASSSGTRVNYGYTF. The CDR3 DNA sequence: TGTGCCAGCAGTTCCGGGACACGGGTTAACTATGGCTACACCTTC.

This clonotype was observed at least ten times. V gene TRBV7-6 combines with J gene TRBJ2-1; 11 bases are a match to TRBD2. Germline V lookup: CDR1 SGHVS, CDR2 FNYEAQ. V dropped 5 bases and J dropped 10; count of bases not matched to a gene: 7. The CDR3 length is 14 residues. The CDR3 sequence is CASSPPGLAVEQFF. The CDR3 DNA reads as TGTGCCAGCAGCCCCCCGGGACTAGCGGTAGAGCAGTTCTTC. Drawing the rest from reference TRBV7-6 and TRBJ2-1, the complete variable domain is GAGVSQSPRYKVTKRGQDVALRCDPISGHVSLYWYRQALGQGPEFLTYFNYEAQQDKSGLPNDRFSAERPEGSISTLTIQRTEQRDSAMYRCASSPPGLAVEQFFGPGTRLTVL.

This chain joins TRBV28 and TRBJ1-6; 7 bases match TRBD1. The CDR3 extends over 14 amino acids. The germline CDR1 and CDR2 sequences are MDHEN and SYDVKM. Trimming removed 3 bases from V and 10 bases from J; junction bases left unmatched: 6. DNA of the CDR3: TGTGCCAGCAGTTTGACAGGGAATGGCTCACCCCTCCACTTT. Translation: CASSLTGNGSPLHF.